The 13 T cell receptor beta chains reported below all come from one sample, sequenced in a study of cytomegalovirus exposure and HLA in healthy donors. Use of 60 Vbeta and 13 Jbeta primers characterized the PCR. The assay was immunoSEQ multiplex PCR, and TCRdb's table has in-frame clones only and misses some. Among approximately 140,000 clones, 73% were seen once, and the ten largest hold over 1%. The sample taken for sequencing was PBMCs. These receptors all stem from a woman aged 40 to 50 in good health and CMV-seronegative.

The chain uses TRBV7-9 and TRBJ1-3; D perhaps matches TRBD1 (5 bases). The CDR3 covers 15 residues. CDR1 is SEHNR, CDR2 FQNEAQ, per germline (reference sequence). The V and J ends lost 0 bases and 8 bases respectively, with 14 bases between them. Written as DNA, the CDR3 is TGTGCCAGCAGCTTAGCGGATCAGGGTGGGGACACCATATATTTT. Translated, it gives CASSLADQGGDTIYF.

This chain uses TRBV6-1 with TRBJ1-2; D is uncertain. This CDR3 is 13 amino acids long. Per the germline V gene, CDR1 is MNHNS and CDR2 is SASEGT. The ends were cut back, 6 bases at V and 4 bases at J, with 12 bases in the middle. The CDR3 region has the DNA TGTGCCAGCAGGGGGAGGGTTGCCTATGGCTACACCTTC. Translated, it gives CASRGRVAYGYTF.

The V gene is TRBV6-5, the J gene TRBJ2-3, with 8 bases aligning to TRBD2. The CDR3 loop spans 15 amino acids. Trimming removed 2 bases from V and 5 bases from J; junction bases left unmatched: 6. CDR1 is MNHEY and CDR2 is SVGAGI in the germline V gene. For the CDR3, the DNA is TGTGCCAGCAGTTACGTTAGCGGGGCATTAGATACGCAGTATTTT. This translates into CASSYVSGALDTQYF.

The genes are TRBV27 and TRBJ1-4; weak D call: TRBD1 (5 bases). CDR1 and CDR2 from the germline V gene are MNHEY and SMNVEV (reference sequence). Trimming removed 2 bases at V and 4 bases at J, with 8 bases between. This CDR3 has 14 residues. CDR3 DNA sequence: TGTGCCAGCAGTTTAAGGGGATATAATGAAAAACTGTTTTTT. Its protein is CASSLRGYNEKLFF.

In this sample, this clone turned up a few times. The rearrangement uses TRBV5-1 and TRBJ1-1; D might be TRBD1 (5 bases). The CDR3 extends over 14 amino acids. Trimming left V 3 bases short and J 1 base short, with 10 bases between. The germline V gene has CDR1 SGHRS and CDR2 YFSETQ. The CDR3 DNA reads TGCGCCAGCAGCTGGGGGGTGGAGAACACTGAAGCTTTCTTT. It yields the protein CASSWGVENTEAFF.

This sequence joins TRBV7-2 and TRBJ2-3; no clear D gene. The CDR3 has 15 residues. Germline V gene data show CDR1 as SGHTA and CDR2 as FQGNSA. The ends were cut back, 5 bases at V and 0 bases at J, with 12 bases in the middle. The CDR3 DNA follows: TGTGCCAGCAGCACATCGGCCGGGAGCACAGATACGCAGTATTTT. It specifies CASSTSAGSTDTQYF.

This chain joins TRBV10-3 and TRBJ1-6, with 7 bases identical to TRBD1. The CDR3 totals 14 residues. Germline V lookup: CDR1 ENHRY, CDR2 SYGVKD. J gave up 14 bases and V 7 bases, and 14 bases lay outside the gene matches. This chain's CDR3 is CAITPDRDLSTLHF. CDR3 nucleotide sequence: TGTGCCATCACCCCCGACAGGGACCTGAGCACCCTCCACTTT.

The CDR3 loop reads CASNETGINYGYTF. For the CDR3, the DNA is TGTGCCAGCAATGAGACAGGGATTAACTATGGCTACACCTTC. This chain connects TRBV27 to TRBJ1-2, with 7 bases lining up with TRBD1. V was clipped by 7 bases and J by 1 base; unmatched bases: 6. CDR3 length: 14 residues. CDR1 and CDR2 (germline): MNHEY, SMNVEV (reference sequence).

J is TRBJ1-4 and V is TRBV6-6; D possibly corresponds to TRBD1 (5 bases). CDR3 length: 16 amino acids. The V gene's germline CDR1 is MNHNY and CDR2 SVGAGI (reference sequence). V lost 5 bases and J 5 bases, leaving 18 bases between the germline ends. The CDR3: CASSQGFNGENEKLFF. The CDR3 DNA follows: TGTGCCAGCAGTCAGGGTTTTAACGGTGAAAATGAAAAACTGTTTTTT.

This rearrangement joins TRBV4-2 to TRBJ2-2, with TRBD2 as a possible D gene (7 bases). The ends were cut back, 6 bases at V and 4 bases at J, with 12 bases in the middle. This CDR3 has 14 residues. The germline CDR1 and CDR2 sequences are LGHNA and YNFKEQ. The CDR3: CASRGGGVTGELFF. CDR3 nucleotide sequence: TGTGCCAGCAGGGGAGGGGGGGTCACCGGGGAGCTGTTTTTT.

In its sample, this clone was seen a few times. The CDR3 DNA is TGTGCCAGCAGCTTGAATCAGGGAAACTATGGCTACACCTTC. Residues: CASSLNQGNYGYTF. The chain links TRBV5-4 to TRBJ1-2; TRBD1 might be the D (5 bases). The germline V gene encodes CDR1 SGHNT and CDR2 YYREEE (reference sequence). The CDR3 sequence is 14 residues long. Deletions cut 1 base from V and 2 bases from J, with 9 bases between.

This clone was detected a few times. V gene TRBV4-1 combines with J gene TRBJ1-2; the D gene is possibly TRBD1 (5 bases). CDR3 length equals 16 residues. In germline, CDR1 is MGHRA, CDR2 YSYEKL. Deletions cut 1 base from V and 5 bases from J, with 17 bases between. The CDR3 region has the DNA TGCGCCAGCAGCCAAGTCCTCCCAGCGGAGGGGTATGGCTACACCTTC. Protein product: CASSQVLPAEGYGYTF.

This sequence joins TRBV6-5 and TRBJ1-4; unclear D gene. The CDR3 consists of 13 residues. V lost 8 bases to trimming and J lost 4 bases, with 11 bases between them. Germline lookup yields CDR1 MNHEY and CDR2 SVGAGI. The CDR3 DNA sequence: TGTGCCAGCTCCTGGGCGGGTAATGAAAAACTGTTTTTT. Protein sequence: CASSWAGNEKLFF.